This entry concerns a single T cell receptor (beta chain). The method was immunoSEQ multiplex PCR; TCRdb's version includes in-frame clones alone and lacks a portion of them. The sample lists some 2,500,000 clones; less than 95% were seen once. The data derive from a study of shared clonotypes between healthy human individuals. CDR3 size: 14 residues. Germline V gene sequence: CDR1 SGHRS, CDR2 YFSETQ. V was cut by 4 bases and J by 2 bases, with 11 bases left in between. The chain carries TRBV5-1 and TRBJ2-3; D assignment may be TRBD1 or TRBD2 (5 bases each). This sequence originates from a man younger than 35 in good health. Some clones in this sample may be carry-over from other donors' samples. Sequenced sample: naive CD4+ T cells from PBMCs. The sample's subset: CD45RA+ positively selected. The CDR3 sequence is CASSPGPPTDTQYF. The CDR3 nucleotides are TGCGCCAGCAGCCCGGGGCCTCCCACAGATACGCAGTATTTT. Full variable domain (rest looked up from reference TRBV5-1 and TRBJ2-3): KAGVTQTPRYLIKTRGQQVTLSCSPISGHRSVSWYQQTPGQGLQFLFEYFSETQRNKGNFPGRFSGRQFSNSRSEMNVSTLELGDSALYLCASSPGPPTDTQYFGPGTRLTVL.